Listed below are T cell receptor beta chains from one sample, sequenced in a study of blood T cell repertoires in COVID-19. Clones were sequenced by immunoSEQ multiplex PCR, and TCRdb holds only the in-frame ones, with some missing. The sample yields 150,000 to 200,000 clones, 75% to 95% seen once. The sample consisted of peripheral blood. Receptors were obtained from a man aged 50 or older with acute or convalescent COVID-19. Both conserved end residues are part of each CDR3. The D gene is left open where the match is weak. Rows give clone size only sometimes, using once, few, many, or a class for an expanded clone.

NA	TRBV5-4	TRBJ2-1	TRBD1	CASSLVLGRGTGGNEQFF	TGTGCCAGCAGCTTGGTCTTGGGTCGAGGGACAGGGGGCAATGAGCAGTTCTTC
NA	TRBV3-1/TRBV3-2	TRBJ2-1	TRBD2	CASSQRTSGEQFF	TGTGCCAGCAGCCAGAGGACTAGCGGTGAGCAGTTCTTC
NA	TRBV10-3	TRBJ1-1	NA	CAASTVRENTEAFF	TGTGCCGCCAGTACGGTTCGGGAGAACACTGAAGCTTTCTTT
NA	TRBV19	TRBJ1-1	NA	CASSIRRKNTEAFF	TGTGCCAGTAGTATCCGCAGGAAGAACACTGAAGCTTTCTTT
NA	TRBV5-1	TRBJ2-1	NA	CASSPSTVSYNEQFF	TGCGCCAGCAGCCCCTCCACGGTCTCCTACAATGAGCAGTTCTTC
NA	TRBV28	TRBJ1-1	TRBD1	CASSSTRGKNTEAFF	TGTGCCAGCAGTTCAACCAGGGGGAAGAACACTGAAGCTTTCTTT
NA	TRBV2	TRBJ1-6	NA	CASRLDRTNSPLHF	TGTGCCAGCAGGTTGGACAGAACCAATTCACCCCTCCACTTT
NA	TRBV4-2	TRBJ2-3	NA	CASSHGQGGTDTQYF	TGTGCCAGCAGCCATGGGCAGGGGGGAACAGATACGCAGTATTTT
NA	TRBV29-1	TRBJ2-6	NA	CSVKGTLGSGANVLTF	TGCAGCGTCAAGGGGACTTTAGGCTCTGGGGCCAACGTCCTGACTTTC
NA	TRBV28	TRBJ2-3	TRBD2	CASSFPGGGTDTQYF	TGTGCCAGCAGTTTTCCCGGGGGGGGCACAGATACGCAGTATTTT
NA	TRBV5-1	TRBJ2-6	TRBD1	CASSLAPKGASGANVLTF	TGCGCCAGCAGCTTGGCCCCGAAGGGGGCGAGTGGGGCCAACGTCCTGACTTTC
NA	TRBV28	TRBJ2-3	TRBD2	CATTPLFESGVTDTQYF	TGTGCCACCACACCCCTCTTTGAGAGCGGGGTCACAGATACGCAGTATTTT
NA	TRBV24-1	TRBJ2-2	TRBD1	CATGRGTTGELFF	TGTGCCACCGGCAGGGGGACCACCGGGGAGCTGTTTTTT
NA	TRBV10-1	TRBJ2-2	NA	CASSGLVGLGNTGELFF	TGCGCCAGCAGTGGGCTCGTCGGGTTAGGGAACACCGGGGAGCTGTTTTTT
once	TRBV11-2	TRBJ2-5	TRBD2	CASSLGLAGEETQYF	TGTGCCAGCAGCTTGGGACTAGCGGGGGAAGAGACCCAGTACTTC
few	TRBV27	TRBJ2-3	TRBD2	CASSFVGLAGGRTDTQYF	TGTGCCAGCAGCTTTGTCGGACTAGCGGGGGGGCGGACAGATACGCAGTATTTT
NA	TRBV5-1	TRBJ2-1	TRBD2	CASRWSGSTGNEQFF	TGCGCCAGCAGGTGGAGCGGGAGTACGGGCAATGAGCAGTTCTTC
NA	TRBV9	TRBJ1-4	NA	CASSVDTARSRQLFF	TGTGCCAGCAGCGTAGATACAGCCCGTTCGAGACAACTGTTTTTT
NA	TRBV5-1	TRBJ2-5	NA	CASSPRGGETQYF	TGCGCCAGCAGCCCGAGGGGGGGAGAGACCCAGTACTTC
NA	TRBV4-1	TRBJ2-5	TRBD2	CASSQDPSGGGQETQYF	TGCGCCAGCAGCCAAGATCCCAGCGGGGGAGGCCAAGAGACCCAGTACTTC
NA	TRBV9	TRBJ2-5	TRBD2	CASSVGASGRSQETQYF	TGTGCCAGCAGCGTAGGGGCTAGCGGGCGGTCTCAAGAGACCCAGTACTTC
NA	TRBV20-1	TRBJ1-2	TRBD1	CSLTGGPSYTF	TGCAGTCTGACAGGGGGCCCTAGCTACACCTTC
NA	TRBV2	TRBJ2-2	TRBD2	CASSATSGIYTGELFF	TGTGCCAGCAGTGCCACTAGCGGGATCTACACCGGGGAGCTGTTTTTT
once	TRBV29-1	TRBJ2-3	NA	CSVTRLFSSTDTQYF	TGCAGCGTTACCCGACTTTTCTCTAGCACAGATACGCAGTATTTT
once	TRBV9	TRBJ2-1	TRBD1	CASSPRDSPPNEQFF	TGTGCCAGCAGCCCCAGGGACAGTCCACCAAATGAGCAGTTCTTC
NA	TRBV7-2	TRBJ2-7	TRBD2	CASSLLGTSGPPLYEQYF	TGTGCCAGCAGCTTACTCGGGACTAGCGGGCCCCCTCTTTACGAGCAGTACTTC
once	TRBV25-1	TRBJ2-1	NA	CASSTTVYNEQFF	TGTGCCAGCAGTACGACAGTTTACAATGAGCAGTTCTTC
once	TRBV29-1	TRBJ1-1	TRBD1	CSVDSPDRDTEAFF	TGCAGCGTTGATTCCCCGGACAGGGACACTGAAGCTTTCTTT
NA	TRBV19	TRBJ2-3	NA	CASSRIQGTDTQYF	TGTGCCAGTAGTAGAATCCAGGGGACAGATACGCAGTATTTT
NA	TRBV24-1	TRBJ1-5	NA	CATSDYKGGNQPQHF	TGTGCCACCAGTGATTATAAAGGAGGCAATCAGCCCCAGCATTTT
NA	TRBV12-3/TRBV12-4	TRBJ2-7	TRBD2	CASSGGGTYEQYF	TGTGCCAGCAGTGGCGGGGGTACCTACGAGCAGTACTTC
NA	TRBV3-1/TRBV3-2	TRBJ1-6	NA	CASSQDRDSPLHF	TGTGCCAGCAGCCAAGACAGGGATTCACCCCTCCACTTT
NA	TRBV2	TRBJ2-3	TRBD1	CASSEKGARTDTQYF	TGTGCCAGCAGTGAAAAGGGGGCGAGAACAGATACGCAGTATTTT
NA	TRBV7-3	TRBJ1-5	NA	CASSLNGAGNQPQHF	TGTGCCAGCAGCTTAAATGGAGCGGGGAATCAGCCCCAGCATTTT
NA	TRBV6-5	TRBJ2-4	NA	CASAPTGDIQYF	TGTGCCAGCGCCCCGACGGGGGACATTCAGTACTTC
NA	TRBV5-4	TRBJ1-1	NA	CASSWTARTEAFF	TGTGCCAGCAGCTGGACAGCCAGGACTGAAGCTTTCTTT
NA	TRBV18	TRBJ2-1	TRBD2	CASSPTSGGAHEQFF	TGTGCCAGCTCACCAACTAGCGGGGGGGCCCATGAGCAGTTCTTC
NA	TRBV6-2/TRBV6-3	TRBJ2-6	NA	CASSLAGAGANVLTF	TGTGCCAGCAGTTTGGCAGGGGCTGGGGCCAACGTCCTGACTTTC
NA	TRBV11-2	TRBJ2-3	NA	CASSSYRVQYF	TGTGCCAGCAGCTCATACAGGGTTCAGTATTTT
NA	TRBV28	TRBJ2-1	TRBD2	CASSSLRRDYYNEQFF	TGTGCCAGCAGTTCCCTCAGGCGGGACTACTACAATGAGCAGTTCTTC
NA	TRBV5-8	TRBJ2-5	TRBD2	CASSSSGGASETQYF	TGTGCCAGCAGCAGTAGCGGGGGGGCCTCAGAGACCCAGTACTTC
NA	TRBV9	TRBJ1-1	NA	CASSVVPDTEAFF	TGTGCCAGCAGCGTAGTTCCGGACACTGAAGCTTTCTTT
NA	TRBV18	TRBJ1-5	TRBD1	CASSRGQGNQPQHF	TGTGCCAGCTCCAGGGGACAGGGCAATCAGCCCCAGCATTTT
NA	TRBV13	TRBJ2-3	TRBD2	CASSLGSTSGRAGTQYF	TGTGCCAGCAGCTTAGGTTCGACTAGCGGGAGGGCCGGTACGCAGTATTTT